This T cell receptor beta chain was observed in a study of blood T cells in healthy people across ages. This clonotype was detected only a few times. With a J-beta primer mix and a sample-barcoded 5' primer, a second PCR ran about 7 to 11 cycles. MiXCR was run by TCRdb on the 5' RACE reads, yielding one entry per CDR3 protein. The sample shows over 1,300,000 distinct CDR3 sequences, approximately 59% of them seen only once. The V end was cut by 3 bases, the J end by 10 bases, with 13 bases between. This CDR3 is built from 13 residues. CDR1 is MDHEN, CDR2 SYDVKM, per germline. J is TRBJ2-1 and V is TRBV28, with TRBD1 as a possible D gene (5 bases). This clonotype was sampled from a young man in good health. The source material was blood. The chain's CDR3 is CASSFNRPREQFF. CDR3 bases: TGTGCCAGCAGTTTTAACAGGCCCAGGGAGCAGTTCTTC.